The 17 T cell receptor beta chains in this list originate from one sample, sequenced in a study of memory CD4+ T cells and cytomegalovirus serostatus. The sort gate was single viable CD3+CD4+CD8-CD45RO+ cells for memory CD4+ T cells. Method: immunoSEQ multiplex PCR; TCRdb's copy keeps in-frame clones and lacks some. The sample includes 30,000 to 40,000 clones, 65% to 80% seen only once; the top ten take around 0.63%. The sample consisted of memory CD4+ T cells from blood. These receptors originate from an adult in good health and CMV-seronegative. Some clones in this sample may be carry-over from other donors' samples.

The rearrangement links TRBV19 to TRBJ1-5; possible D gene TRBD1, 6 bases. From germline, CDR1 is LNHDA and CDR2 SQIVND (reference sequence). Trimming removed 7 bases at V and 0 bases at J, with 13 bases between. This CDR3 is 15 amino acids long. CDR3 amino acids: CASTQGLGSNQPQHF. The CDR3 nucleotides are TGTGCCAGTACCCAGGGGCTTGGTAGCAATCAGCCCCAGCATTTT.

This chain links TRBV7-9 with TRBJ1-1, with a weak D call TRBD1 (6 bases). The CDR3 sequence is 14 residues long. Germline V gene sequence: CDR1 SEHNR, CDR2 FQNEAQ (reference sequence). The germline V and J ends were trimmed by 3 bases and 1 base, with 9 bases remaining between them. The CDR3 loop is CASSLGTPNTEAFF. The CDR3 nucleotides read TGTGCCAGCAGCTTGGGGACACCGAACACTGAAGCTTTCTTT.

The V and J genes are TRBV19 and TRBJ2-5; D is perhaps TRBD1 (6 bases). The CDR3 is 15 amino acids. With 4 bases removed from V and 1 base from J, the gap between germline ends came to 13 bases. Germline-derived CDR1 and CDR2 are LNHDA and SQIVND (reference sequence). CDR3 amino acids: CASSRRTDLQETQYF. For the CDR3, the DNA is TGTGCCAGTAGTAGAAGGACAGACCTCCAAGAGACCCAGTACTTC.

This clone was picked up a small number of times. V gene TRBV19 combines with J gene TRBJ1-6; D is unresolved. V dropped 3 bases and J dropped 9 bases, with 21 bases sitting between them. CDR3 size: 17 residues. Looked up from germline, CDR1 is LNHDA and CDR2 is SQIVND (reference sequence). The CDR3 nucleotides are TGTGCCAGTAGTATTCCCTTCGGCACGGGGAATAGTTCACCCCTCCACTTT. Translation: CASSIPFGTGNSSPLHF.

This chain links TRBV18 with TRBJ2-7; D not certain. Trimming removed 5 bases at V and 6 bases at J, with 20 bases between. Germline CDR1 reads KGHSH; CDR2 reads LQKENI. The CDR3 totals 15 residues. CDR3: CASSSDLVDASEQYF. The CDR3 DNA reads TGTGCCAGCTCATCCGACCTCGTTGACGCTAGCGAGCAGTACTTC.

The chain is built from TRBV6-1 and TRBJ1-2; no definite D call. Trimming removed 1 base at V and 3 bases at J, with 6 bases between. The CDR3 extends over 13 amino acids. Germline CDR1 is MNHNS and CDR2 is SASEGT. The CDR3, as DNA: TGTGCCAGCAGTGAAGTCGGGGACTATGGCTACACCTTC. This gives the protein CASSEVGDYGYTF.

The J gene is TRBJ2-1, the V gene TRBV28; possibly TRBD2 for D (5 bases). Per germline, CDR1 MDHEN and CDR2 SYDVKM. Trimming stripped 4 bases from V and 4 bases from J, with 14 bases between. The CDR3 is 15 residues long. The CDR3, as DNA: TGTGCCAGCAGTTCCGGTTCGGGCGGGTACAATGAGCAGTTCTTC. This gives the protein CASSSGSGGYNEQFF.

The chain employs TRBV30 and TRBJ2-7; D not certain. The CDR3 spans 13 residues. Trimming stripped 4 bases from V and 4 bases from J, with 14 bases between. Germline CDR1 GTSNPN, CDR2 SVGIG (reference sequence). CDR3 sequence reads: CAWTPGQSYEQYF. DNA of the CDR3: TGTGCCTGGACCCCCGGGCAAAGTTACGAGCAGTACTTC.

The V call is TRBV4-1, the J call TRBJ2-7; no definite D call. V lost 1 base to trimming and J lost 3 bases, with 13 bases between them. The CDR3 covers 15 residues. In germline, CDR1 is MGHRA, CDR2 YSYEKL. Written as DNA, the CDR3 is TGCGCCAGCAGCCAAGGACCGACCGGAAACTACGAGCAGTACTTC. This translates into CASSQGPTGNYEQYF.

This clone was found a few times. In DNA, the CDR3 is TGTGCCATCAGTAAAGGACTAGCGGGGGCCTCCACAGATACGCAGTATTTT. This translates into CAISKGLAGASTDTQYF. V gene TRBV10-3 combines with J gene TRBJ2-3; 13 nucleotides align to TRBD2. The V and J ends lost 5 bases and 2 bases, in that order; junction bases with no gene match: 7. This CDR3 region has 17 residues. Germline V lookup: CDR1 ENHRY, CDR2 SYGVKD.

V is TRBV29-1 and J is TRBJ1-5; weak D call: TRBD1 (5 bases). From germline, CDR1 is SQVTM and CDR2 ANQGSEA. This CDR3 has 13 amino acids. The V gene lost 4 bases and the J gene lost 6 bases, with 13 bases spanning the gap. The CDR3 loop reads CSVGQGWGQPQHF. CDR3 nucleotide sequence: TGCAGCGTTGGCCAGGGCTGGGGTCAGCCCCAGCATTTT.

The chain has TRBV4-3 and TRBJ2-3; 9 positions match TRBD2. CDR3 length equals 17 residues. Germline values: CDR1 LGHNA, CDR2 YSLEER. V dropped 2 bases and J dropped 2; count of bases not matched to a gene: 8. The CDR3 bases are TGCGCCAGCAGCCAATCCCCCCTAGCGGGGAACACAGATACGCAGTATTTT. It yields the protein CASSQSPLAGNTDTQYF.

This clone showed up just a few times. DNA of the CDR3: TGTGCCAGTAGTATCAGGACAGTTGGCTACACCTTC. Amino acids: CASSIRTVGYTF. This rearrangement joins TRBV19 to TRBJ1-2; tentatively, D is TRBD1 (6 bases). Germline assignment: CDR1 LNHDA and CDR2 SQIVND (reference sequence). V shed 3 bases and J shed 7 bases, with 9 bases lying between them. This CDR3 has 12 amino acids.

The J gene is TRBJ1-6, the V gene TRBV19; 11 bases line up with TRBD1. V was pared by 3 bases and J by 8 bases, with 3 bases of the junction left unmatched. The CDR3 is 15 amino acids. CDR1 is LNHDA and CDR2 is SQIVND in the germline V gene (reference sequence). The CDR3 bases are TGTGCCAGTAGTATCGTGGGACAGGGGGATTCACCCCTCCACTTT. This codes for CASSIVGQGDSPLHF.

The V and J genes are TRBV30 and TRBJ1-1, with D possibly matching TRBD1 (5 bases). Germline V lookup: CDR1 GTSNPN, CDR2 SVGIG (reference sequence). V dropped 2 bases and J dropped 6 bases, with 16 bases sitting between them. The CDR3 extends over 14 amino acids. CDR3 sequence: CAWSTEGERAEAFF. CDR3 coding DNA: TGTGCCTGGAGTACTGAAGGGGAGAGGGCTGAAGCTTTCTTT.

The gene calls are TRBV27 and TRBJ2-7, with 7 bases aligning to TRBD1. This CDR3 is built from 15 residues. J was trimmed by 3 bases and V by 5 bases; bases with no gene match: 10. Looked up from germline, CDR1 is MNHEY and CDR2 is SMNVEV (reference sequence). CDR3 nucleotides: TGTGCCAGCAGTCTTGGGACAGCCACGATCTACGAGCAGTACTTC. Its translation is CASSLGTATIYEQYF.

V is TRBV7-2 and J is TRBJ2-2; unclear D gene. Trimming pared 2 bases from V and 1 base from J, leaving 5 bases between. Germline V lookup: CDR1 SGHTA, CDR2 FQGNSA. The CDR3 extends over 14 amino acids. CDR3: CASSLYVNTGELFF. CDR3 sequence (DNA): TGTGCCAGCAGCTTATATGTGAACACCGGGGAGCTGTTTTTT.